Sequencing of this TCR beta chain was carried out in a study of blood T cell repertoires in COVID-19. In the study overall: Acute and convalescent COVID-19 samples came from the United States, Italy and Spain. Sources were T cells, B-cell-depleted T cells, or PBMCs; the material itself was cDNA or gDNA.

The authors' processing: Researchers report that nucleated cell counts were estimated from reference gene primer amplification. Measured with immunoSEQ multiplex PCR; TCRdb has only the in-frame clones, and not every one. From that table come the V and J calls and clone size; the DNA was used to work out D and trimming. The repertoire consists of roughly 200,000 clones, with roughly 85% occurring once and the leading ten covering approximately 8%. This clone was seen a handful of times. V trimming: 2 bases; J trimming: 5 bases; junction bases outside the gene matches: 6. This CDR3 region has 14 residues. Germline V gives CDR1 SGDLS, CDR2 YYNGEE.

Specimen: peripheral blood. The gene calls are TRBV9 and TRBJ1-2, with 7 positions matching TRBD1. The clonotype was recovered from a woman aged 60-70 years with acute or convalescent COVID-19. In DNA, the CDR3 is TGTGCCAGCAGCGTTGACAGGGCTAGGTATGGCTACACCTTC. This sequence encodes CASSVDRARYGYTF.